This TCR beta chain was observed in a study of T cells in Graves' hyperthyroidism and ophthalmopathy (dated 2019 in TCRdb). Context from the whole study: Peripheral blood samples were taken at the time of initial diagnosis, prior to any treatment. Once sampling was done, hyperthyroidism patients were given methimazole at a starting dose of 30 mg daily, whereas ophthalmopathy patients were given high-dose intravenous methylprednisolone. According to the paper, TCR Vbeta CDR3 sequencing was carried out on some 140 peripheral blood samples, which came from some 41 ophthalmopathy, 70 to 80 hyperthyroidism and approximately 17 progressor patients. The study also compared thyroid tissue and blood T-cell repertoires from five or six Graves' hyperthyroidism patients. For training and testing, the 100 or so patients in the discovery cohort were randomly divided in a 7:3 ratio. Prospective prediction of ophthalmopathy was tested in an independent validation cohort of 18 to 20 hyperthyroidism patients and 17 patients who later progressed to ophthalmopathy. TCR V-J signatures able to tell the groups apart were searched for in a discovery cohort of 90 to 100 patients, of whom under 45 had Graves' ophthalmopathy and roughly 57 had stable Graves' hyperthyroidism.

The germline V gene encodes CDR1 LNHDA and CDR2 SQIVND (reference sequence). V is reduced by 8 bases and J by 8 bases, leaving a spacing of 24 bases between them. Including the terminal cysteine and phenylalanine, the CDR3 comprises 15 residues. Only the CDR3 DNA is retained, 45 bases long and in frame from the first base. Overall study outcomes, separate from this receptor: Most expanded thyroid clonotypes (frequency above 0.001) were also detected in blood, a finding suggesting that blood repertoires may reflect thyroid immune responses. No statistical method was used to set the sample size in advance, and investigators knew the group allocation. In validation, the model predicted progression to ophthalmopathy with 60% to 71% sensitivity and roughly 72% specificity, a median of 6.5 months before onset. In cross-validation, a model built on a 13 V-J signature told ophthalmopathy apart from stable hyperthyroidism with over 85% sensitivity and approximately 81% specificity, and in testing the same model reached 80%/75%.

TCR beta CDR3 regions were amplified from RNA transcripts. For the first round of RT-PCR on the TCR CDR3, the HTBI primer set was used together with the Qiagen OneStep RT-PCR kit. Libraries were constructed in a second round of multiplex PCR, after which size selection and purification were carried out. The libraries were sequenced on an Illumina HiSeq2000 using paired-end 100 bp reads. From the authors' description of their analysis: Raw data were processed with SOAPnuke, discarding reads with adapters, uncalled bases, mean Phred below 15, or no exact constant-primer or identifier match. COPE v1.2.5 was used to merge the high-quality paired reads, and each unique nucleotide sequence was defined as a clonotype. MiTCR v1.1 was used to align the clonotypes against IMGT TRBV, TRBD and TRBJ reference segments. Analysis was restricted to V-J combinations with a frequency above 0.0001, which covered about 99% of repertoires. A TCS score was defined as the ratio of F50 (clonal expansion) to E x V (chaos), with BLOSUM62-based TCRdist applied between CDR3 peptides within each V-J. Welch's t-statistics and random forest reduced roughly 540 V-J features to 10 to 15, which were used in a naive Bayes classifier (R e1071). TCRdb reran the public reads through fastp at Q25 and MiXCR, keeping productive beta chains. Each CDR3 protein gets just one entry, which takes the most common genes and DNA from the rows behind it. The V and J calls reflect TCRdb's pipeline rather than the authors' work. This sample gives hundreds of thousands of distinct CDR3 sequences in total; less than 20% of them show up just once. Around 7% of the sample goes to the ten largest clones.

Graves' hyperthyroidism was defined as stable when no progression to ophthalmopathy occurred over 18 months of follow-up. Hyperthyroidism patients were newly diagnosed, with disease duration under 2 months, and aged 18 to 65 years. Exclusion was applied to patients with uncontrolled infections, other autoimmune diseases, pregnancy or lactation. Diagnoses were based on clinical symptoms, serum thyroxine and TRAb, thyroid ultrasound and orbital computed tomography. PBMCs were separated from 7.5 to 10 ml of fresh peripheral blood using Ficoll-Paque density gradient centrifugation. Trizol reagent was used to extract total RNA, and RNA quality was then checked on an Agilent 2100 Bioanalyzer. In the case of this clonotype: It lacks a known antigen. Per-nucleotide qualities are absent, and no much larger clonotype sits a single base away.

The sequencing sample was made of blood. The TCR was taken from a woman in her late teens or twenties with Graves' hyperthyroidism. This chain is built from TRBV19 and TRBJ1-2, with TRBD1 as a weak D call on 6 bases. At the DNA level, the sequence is TGTGCCAGTTACCCTAGGGACACCCCTAAAGAAGGCTACACCTTC. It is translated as CASYPRDTPKEGYTF.